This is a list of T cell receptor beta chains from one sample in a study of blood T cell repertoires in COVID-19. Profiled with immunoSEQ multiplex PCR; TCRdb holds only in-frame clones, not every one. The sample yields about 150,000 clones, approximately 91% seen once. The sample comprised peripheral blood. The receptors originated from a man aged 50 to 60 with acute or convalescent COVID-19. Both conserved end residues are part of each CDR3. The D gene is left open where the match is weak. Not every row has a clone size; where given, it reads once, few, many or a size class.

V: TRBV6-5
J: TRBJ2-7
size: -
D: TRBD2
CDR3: CASSYTKGEGYEQYF
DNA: TGTGCCAGCAGTTACACAAAAGGGGAGGGTTACGAGCAGTACTTC

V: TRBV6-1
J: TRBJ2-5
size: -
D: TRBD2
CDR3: CASSEILAGGGETQYF
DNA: TGTGCCAGCAGTGAAATACTAGCGGGGGGGGGCGAGACCCAGTACTTC

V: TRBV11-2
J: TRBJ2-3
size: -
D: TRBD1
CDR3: CASSFRQGTGTDTQYF
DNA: TGTGCCAGCAGCTTTCGACAGGGTACGGGCACAGATACGCAGTATTTT

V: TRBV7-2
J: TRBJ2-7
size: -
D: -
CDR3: CASSLGGGLSSYEQYF
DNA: TGTGCCAGCAGCTTAGGGGGAGGTCTCAGCTCCTACGAGCAGTACTTC

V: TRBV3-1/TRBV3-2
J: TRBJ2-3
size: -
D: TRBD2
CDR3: CASSQGPIGGSSTDTQYF
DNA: TGTGCCAGCAGCCAAGGGCCAATCGGGGGGAGCAGCACAGATACGCAGTATTTT

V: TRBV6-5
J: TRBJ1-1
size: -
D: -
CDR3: CASTLRGNTEAFF
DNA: TGTGCCAGCACCCTCAGGGGGAACACTGAAGCTTTCTTT

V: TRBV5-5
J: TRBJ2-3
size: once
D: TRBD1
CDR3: CASSLGDSTSTDTQYF
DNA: TGTGCCAGCAGCTTGGGGGACAGTACTAGCACAGATACGCAGTATTTT

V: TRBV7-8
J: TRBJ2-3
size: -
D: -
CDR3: CASSPYADTQYF
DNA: TGTGCCAGCAGCCCTTATGCAGATACGCAGTATTTT

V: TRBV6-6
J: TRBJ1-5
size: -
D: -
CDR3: CASRIGQSNQPQHF
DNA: TGTGCCAGCAGGATAGGACAGAGCAATCAGCCCCAGCATTTT

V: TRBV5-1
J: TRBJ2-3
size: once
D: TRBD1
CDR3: CASSHRQGSTDTQYF
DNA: TGCGCCAGCAGCCACCGACAGGGGTCCACAGATACGCAGTATTTT

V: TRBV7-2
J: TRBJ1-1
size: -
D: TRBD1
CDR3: CASSLRGLGTEAFF
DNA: TGTGCCAGCAGCTTAAGGGGGCTAGGCACTGAAGCTTTCTTT

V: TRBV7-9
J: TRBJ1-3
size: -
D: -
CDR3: CASSTLGVRNTIYF
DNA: TGTGCCAGCAGCACGTTGGGCGTTCGAAACACCATATATTTT

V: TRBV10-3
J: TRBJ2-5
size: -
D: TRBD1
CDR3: CATYPGQGTQETQYF
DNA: TGTGCCACATATCCGGGACAGGGGACCCAAGAGACCCAGTACTTC

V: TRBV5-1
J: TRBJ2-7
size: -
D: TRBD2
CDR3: CASSLGGLAGGYEQYF
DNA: TGCGCCAGCAGCTTGGGCGGACTAGCCGGAGGGTACGAGCAGTACTTC

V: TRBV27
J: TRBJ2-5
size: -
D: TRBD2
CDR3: CASSAGLAGVAQYF
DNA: TGTGCCAGCAGTGCGGGACTAGCGGGAGTGGCCCAGTACTTC

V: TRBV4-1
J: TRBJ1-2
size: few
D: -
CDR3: CASSWRVNWYGYTF
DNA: TGCGCCAGCAGCTGGCGGGTGAATTGGTATGGCTACACCTTC

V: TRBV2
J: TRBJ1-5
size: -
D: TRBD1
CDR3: CASSPRQGNQPQHF
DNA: TGTGCCAGCAGTCCGAGACAGGGGAATCAGCCCCAGCATTTT

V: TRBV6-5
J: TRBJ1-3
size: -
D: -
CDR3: CASSSEEGGGNTIYF
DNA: TGTGCCAGCAGTTCCGAGGAGGGAGGTGGAAACACCATATATTTT

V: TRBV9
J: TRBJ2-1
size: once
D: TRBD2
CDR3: CASSGGGLANNEQFF
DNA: TGTGCCAGCAGCGGAGGGGGACTAGCGAACAATGAGCAGTTCTTC

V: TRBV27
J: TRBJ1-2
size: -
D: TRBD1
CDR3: CASSLFRGQGIHGYTF
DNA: TGTGCCAGCAGTTTATTTAGGGGACAGGGGATCCATGGCTACACCTTC

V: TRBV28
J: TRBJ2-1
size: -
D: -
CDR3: CASSPTYSYNEQFF
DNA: TGTGCCAGCAGCCCGACTTACTCCTACAATGAGCAGTTCTTC

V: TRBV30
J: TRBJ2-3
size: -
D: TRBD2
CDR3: CALATSGVIDTQYF
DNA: TGTGCCTTGGCCACTAGCGGGGTTATAGATACGCAGTATTTT

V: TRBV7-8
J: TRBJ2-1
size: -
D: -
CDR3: CASSRAQGYNEQFF
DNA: TGTGCCAGCAGCCGAGCCCAGGGCTACAATGAGCAGTTCTTC